This TCR beta chain was found in a study of cytomegalovirus exposure and HLA in healthy donors. This clone has only a few counts. J was trimmed by 6 bases and V by 9 bases; bases with no gene match: 19. Germline CDR1 LNHDA, CDR2 SQIVND (reference sequence). CDR3 size: 16 residues. The PCR was carried out with 60 Vbeta primers and 13 Jbeta primers. Only in-frame clones appear in the TCRdb table, and some are missing; sequencing was by immunoSEQ multiplex PCR. The sample comprises some 150,000 clones, around 79% of which are singletons, and 1.5% to 2% rests with the top ten. The chain uses TRBV19 and TRBJ1-2, with 7 bases identical to TRBD1. The clonotype was recovered from a woman aged 25-40 years in good health and CMV-seronegative. Sequences were obtained from PBMCs. Here the CDR3 DNA reads TGTGCCAGCACGTTGATGTTATGGGACAGCCAACATGGCTACACCTTC. This gives the protein CASTLMLWDSQHGYTF.